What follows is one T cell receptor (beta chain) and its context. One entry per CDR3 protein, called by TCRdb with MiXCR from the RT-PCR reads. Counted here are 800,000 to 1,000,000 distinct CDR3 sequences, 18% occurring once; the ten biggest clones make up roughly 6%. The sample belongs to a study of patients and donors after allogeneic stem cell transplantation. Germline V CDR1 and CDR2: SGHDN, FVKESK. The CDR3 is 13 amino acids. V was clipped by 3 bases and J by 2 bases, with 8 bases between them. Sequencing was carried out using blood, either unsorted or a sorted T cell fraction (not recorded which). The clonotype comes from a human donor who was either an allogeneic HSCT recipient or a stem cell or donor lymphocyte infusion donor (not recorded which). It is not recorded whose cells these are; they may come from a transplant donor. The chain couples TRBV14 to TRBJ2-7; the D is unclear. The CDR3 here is CASSQTLPYEQYF. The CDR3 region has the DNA TGTGCCAGCAGCCAGACACTACCCTACGAGCAGTACTTC.